Below are 10 T cell receptor beta chains sequenced from a single sample in a study of molecular identifiers for immune sequencing clone quantification. Via MiXCR, TCRdb re-called the PCR reads, giving one row per CDR3 protein. This table holds 60,000 to 70,000 distinct CDR3 sequences, under 20% found once. Material for sequencing was naive CD8+ T cells from blood, with Jurkat cell RNA spiked in. The subset is: FACS-sorted CD8+CD4-CCR7+CD45RA+ naive T cells. Receptor source: a human donor in good health. Some libraries in this study had Jurkat cell RNA spiked in.

Ten or more counts support this clonotype. This chain connects TRBV7-3 to TRBJ2-2, with 14 bases matching TRBD2. The CDR3 loop spans 17 amino acids. From germline, CDR1 is SGHTA and CDR2 FQGTGA. Unmatched junction bases numbered 7, after V lost 6 bases and J lost 4 bases. CDR3 protein: CASRPGLAGEGTGELFF. CDR3 DNA sequence: TGTGCCAGCAGGCCGGGACTAGCGGGAGAGGGCACCGGGGAGCTGTTTTTT.

The rearrangement links TRBV12-3 or TRBV12-4 to TRBJ2-2; D remains unclear. The CDR3 contains 14 residues. Trimming left V 6 bases short and J 1 base short, with 9 bases between. This chain's CDR3 is CASRLVGNTGELFF. In DNA form, the CDR3 reads TGTGCCAGCAGACTGGTAGGGAACACCGGGGAGCTGTTTTTT.

Comment on this clonotype: A much bigger clone sits one base away, suggesting this may be a read error. CDR3 bases: TGTGCCAGCAGTCCCTCACTAGCAGACCTCTACAGTGAGCAGTTCTTC. Translated: CASSPSLADLYSEQFF. The chain recombines TRBV27 with TRBJ2-1; D is possibly TRBD2 (6 bases). Germline V lookup: CDR1 MNHEY, CDR2 SMNVEV (reference sequence). The CDR3 consists of 16 residues.

This clonotype was seen many times. This chain joins TRBV28 and TRBJ2-4; D not certain. V was clipped by 1 base and J by 4 bases, with 11 bases between them. Germline loops: CDR1 MDHEN, CDR2 SYDVKM. The CDR3 loop spans 15 amino acids. As DNA, the CDR3 is TGTGCCAGCAGTTTATACAGTCCAGGAAAAAACATTCAGTACTTC. This translates into CASSLYSPGKNIQYF.

This clonotype showed up many times. The genes are TRBV7-2 and TRBJ1-1; D gene ambiguous. The germline V gene encodes CDR1 SGHTA and CDR2 FQGNSA. The length of the CDR3 is 11 residues. V was clipped by 4 bases and J by 12 bases, with 12 bases between them. CDR3: CASSWGTEPFF. In DNA, the CDR3 is TGTGCCAGCAGCTGGGGAACCGAGCCTTTCTTT.

Notes on this clonotype: This may be a read error: a much more frequent sequence differs by one nucleotide. The V call is TRBV9, the J call TRBJ1-2; 7 bases agree with TRBD1. Germline CDR1 is SGDLS and CDR2 is YYNGEE. This CDR3 has 14 residues. Trimming cost V 0 bases and J 4 bases; bases outside gene matches: 3. The chain's CDR3 is CASSVDRGSYGYTF. Written as DNA, the CDR3 is TGTGCCAGCAGCGTAGACAGGGGTAGCTATGGCTACACCTTC.

At least ten counts were recorded for this clonotype. The chain employs TRBV24-1 and TRBJ2-1, with D possibly being TRBD2 (5 bases). The germline CDR1 and CDR2 sequences are KGHDR and SFDVKD. V was shortened by 3 bases and J by 3 bases, with 11 bases between the two germline ends. This CDR3 has 15 amino acids. The CDR3 loop reads CATSDPRTGYNEQFF. DNA for the CDR3: TGTGCCACCAGTGATCCTCGGACTGGCTACAATGAGCAGTTCTTC.

This clonotype was found many times. The J gene is TRBJ2-1, the V gene TRBV23-1, with 9 bases matching TRBD2. TRBV23-1 carries the ORF label, with uncertain function. The CDR3 is made up of 18 amino acids. V gave up 2 bases and J gave up 1 base; unmatched junction bases: 9. The CDR3 DNA is TGCGCCAGCAGTCAAGTTCTCCCCGGACTAGCGTCCTACAATGAGCAGTTCTTC. Its translation is CASSQVLPGLASYNEQFF.

This clonotype has a count of ten or more. V and J are TRBV20-1 and TRBJ2-1, with 10 bases lining up with TRBD2. CDR3 length: 17 amino acids. V lost 6 bases to trimming and J lost 1 base; unmatched junction nucleotides: 12. Germline lookup yields CDR1 DFQATT and CDR2 SNEGSKA (reference sequence). The chain's CDR3 is CSAILAGVGPSYNEQFF. The CDR3 DNA follows: TGCAGTGCCATCCTAGCGGGAGTCGGTCCTTCCTACAATGAGCAGTTCTTC.

This clonotype has at least ten counts. This rearrangement joins TRBV4-1 to TRBJ1-5, with 7 bases matching TRBD1. CDR3 length: 14 residues. Trimming took 1 base from V and 6 from J; bases not matched to a gene: 3. Germline V gives CDR1 MGHRA, CDR2 YSYEKL. CDR3 loop: CASSQVQGGQPQHF. The CDR3 nucleotides read TGCGCCAGCAGCCAAGTGCAGGGGGGTCAGCCCCAGCATTTT.